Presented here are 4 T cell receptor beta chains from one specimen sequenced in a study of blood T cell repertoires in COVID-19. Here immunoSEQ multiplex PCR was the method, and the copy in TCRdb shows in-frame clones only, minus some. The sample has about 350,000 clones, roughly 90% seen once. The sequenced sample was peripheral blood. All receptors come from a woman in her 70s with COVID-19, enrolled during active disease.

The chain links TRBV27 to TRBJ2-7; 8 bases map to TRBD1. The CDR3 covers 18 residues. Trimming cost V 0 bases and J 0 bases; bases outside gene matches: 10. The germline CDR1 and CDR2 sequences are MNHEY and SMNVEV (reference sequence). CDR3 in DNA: TGTGCCAGCAGTTTATCCTCCGGGACAGGAGGGTACTCCTACGAGCAGTACTTC. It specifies CASSLSSGTGGYSYEQYF.

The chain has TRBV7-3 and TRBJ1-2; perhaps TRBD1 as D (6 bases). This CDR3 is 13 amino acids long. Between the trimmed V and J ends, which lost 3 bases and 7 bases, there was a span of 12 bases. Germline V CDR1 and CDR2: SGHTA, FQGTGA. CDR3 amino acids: CASSFNQGSGYTF. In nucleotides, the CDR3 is TGTGCCAGCAGCTTTAACCAGGGGTCTGGCTACACCTTC.

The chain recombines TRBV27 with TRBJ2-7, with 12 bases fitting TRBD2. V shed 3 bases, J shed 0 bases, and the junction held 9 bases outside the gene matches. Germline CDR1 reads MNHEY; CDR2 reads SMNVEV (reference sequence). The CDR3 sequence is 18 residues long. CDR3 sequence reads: CASSFPLAGGLSSYEQYF. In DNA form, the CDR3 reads TGTGCCAGCAGTTTCCCACTAGCGGGGGGCCTAAGCTCCTACGAGCAGTACTTC.

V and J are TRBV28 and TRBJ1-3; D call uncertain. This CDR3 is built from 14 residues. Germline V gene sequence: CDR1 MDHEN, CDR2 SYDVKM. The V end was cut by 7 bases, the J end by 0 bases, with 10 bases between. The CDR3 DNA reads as TGTGCCAGCACCCCCGCGTTCTCTGGAAACACCATATATTTT. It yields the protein CASTPAFSGNTIYF.